The 6 T cell receptor beta chains reported below all come from one sample, sequenced in a study of cytomegalovirus exposure and HLA in healthy donors. Use of 60 Vbeta and 13 Jbeta primers characterized the PCR. Data came from immunoSEQ multiplex PCR; TCRdb stores just in-frame clones and leaves some out. The data contain 90,000 to 140,000 clones, approximately 11% of them singletons. Sequenced sample: PBMCs. These receptors were obtained from a middle-aged man in good health and CMV-seropositive.

V usage is TRBV10-2 and J usage is TRBJ1-5; D gene uncertain. V lost 2 bases, J lost 8 bases, and 7 bases lay in between. The CDR3 extends over 12 amino acids. CDR1 is WSHSY and CDR2 is SAAADI in the germline V gene. The CDR3 bases are TGCGCCAGCAGTGAGAAGGAGAAGCCCCAGCATTTT. Its protein product is CASSEKEKPQHF.

The rearrangement links TRBV7-9 to TRBJ1-5; D is uncertain. This CDR3 has 12 amino acids. V was shortened by 5 bases and J by 9 bases, with 11 bases between the two germline ends. Germline assignment: CDR1 SEHNR and CDR2 FQNEAQ (reference sequence). The CDR3 bases are TGTGCCAGCAGCGACTCACGGGGGCCCCAGCATTTT. Translating gives CASSDSRGPQHF. The complete variable domain, with remaining parts taken from reference TRBV7-9 and TRBJ1-5, reads DTGVSQNPRHKITKRGQNVTFRCDPISEHNRLYWYRQTLGQGPEFLTYFQNEAQLEKSRLLSDRFSAERPKGSFSTLEIQRTEQGDSAMYLCASSDSRGPQHFGDGTRLSIL.

The chain employs TRBV5-1 and TRBJ2-1, with 7 bases fitting TRBD1. This CDR3 has 15 residues. With 4 bases clipped from V and 6 bases from J, the junction kept 10 bases outside the gene matches. Germline V CDR1 and CDR2: SGHRS, YFSETQ. CDR3 in DNA: TGCGCCAGCAGCGAAGGGGGCAGTTTGTTCAATGAGCAGTTCTTC. As protein: CASSEGGSLFNEQFF.

The J gene is TRBJ1-1, the V gene TRBV18; D is uncertain. Germline CDR1 and CDR2: KGHSH and LQKENI. The CDR3 is 13 amino acids. Trimming stripped 3 bases from V and 1 base from J, with 6 bases between. CDR3 DNA sequence: TGTGCCAGCTCACCGACACAGAACACTGAAGCTTTCTTT. Amino acids: CASSPTQNTEAFF. The full variable domain, completed using reference TRBV18 and TRBJ1-1, is NAGVMQNPRHLVRRRGQEARLRCSPMKGHSHVYWYRQLPEEGLKFMVYLQKENIIDESGMPKERFSAEFPKEGPSILRIQQVVRGDSAAYFCASSPTQNTEAFFGQGTRLTVV.

V and J are TRBV27 and TRBJ1-1; D perhaps matches TRBD1 (6 bases). This CDR3 is built from 16 residues. V was shortened by 4 bases and J by 8 bases, with 23 bases between the two germline ends. Per germline, CDR1 MNHEY and CDR2 SMNVEV (reference sequence). DNA of the CDR3: TGTGCCAGCAGTTACGGTCCCAGCGGGGGGCTCGGGGAAGCTTTCTTT. Amino acids: CASSYGPSGGLGEAFF.

The chain combines TRBV7-9 with TRBJ2-5; D uncertain. The CDR3 runs to 12 residues. CDR1 and CDR2 (germline): SEHNR, FQNEAQ (reference sequence). V dropped 0 bases and J dropped 4 bases, with 3 bases sitting between them. The CDR3 DNA sequence: TGTGCCAGCAGCTTAGCTCGAGAGACCCAGTACTTC. Protein product: CASSLARETQYF.